This TCR beta chain derives from a study of PD-1 blockade in classical Hodgkin lymphoma. Findings and caveats of the study: By C4D1 there was a significant rise in CD4+ TCR diversity but not in CD8+ TCR diversity.

Of note for this clone: Its antigen is unknown.

The table came from immunoSEQ multiplex PCR; TCRdb's copy has only in-frame clones and leaves some out. The sample has about 46,000 clones; about three quarters are singletons. Each and every patient relapsed after autologous stem cell transplantation, and patients got differing brentuximab vedotin exposure. Best outcomes ranged across complete response, partial response and progressive disease. The source of this sequence is a human donor with classical Hodgkin lymphoma. The sample consisted of peripheral blood mononuclear cells (PBMCs), taken at baseline.

The CDR3 DNA follows: TGTGCCAGCCACAGGGGCGAAGTCTACGAGCAGTACTTC. It encodes CASHRGEVYEQYF. The chain couples TRBV5-5 to TRBJ2-7; TRBD1 matches at 7 bases. The CDR3 loop spans 13 amino acids. Germline loops: CDR1 SGHKS, CDR2 YYEKEE (reference sequence). After removal of 7 bases from V and 3 bases from J, the junction contained 7 bases not matched to a gene.